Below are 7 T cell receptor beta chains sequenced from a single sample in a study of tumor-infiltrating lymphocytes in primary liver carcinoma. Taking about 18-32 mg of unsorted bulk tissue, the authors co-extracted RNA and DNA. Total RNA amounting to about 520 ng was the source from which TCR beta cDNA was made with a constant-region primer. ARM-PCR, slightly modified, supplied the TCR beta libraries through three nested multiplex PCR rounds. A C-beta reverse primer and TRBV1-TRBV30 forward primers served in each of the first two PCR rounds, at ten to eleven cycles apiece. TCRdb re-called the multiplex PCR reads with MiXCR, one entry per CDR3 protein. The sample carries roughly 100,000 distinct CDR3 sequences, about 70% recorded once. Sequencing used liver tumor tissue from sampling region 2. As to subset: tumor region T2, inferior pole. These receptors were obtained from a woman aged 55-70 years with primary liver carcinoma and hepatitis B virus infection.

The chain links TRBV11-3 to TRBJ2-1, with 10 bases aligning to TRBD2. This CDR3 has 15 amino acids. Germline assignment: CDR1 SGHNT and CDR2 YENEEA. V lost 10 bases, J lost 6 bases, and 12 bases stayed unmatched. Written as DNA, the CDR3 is TGTGCCATCGGAGGGAGCGGGAGGGGGTGCAATGAGCAGTTCTTC. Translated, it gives CAIGGSGRGCNEQFF. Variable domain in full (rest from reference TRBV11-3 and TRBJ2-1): EAGVVQSPRYKIIEKKQPVAFWCNPISGHNTLYWYLQNLGQGPELLIRYENEEAVDDSQLPKDRFSAERLKGVDSTLKIQPAELGDSAVYLCAIGGSGRGCNEQFFGPGTRLTVL.

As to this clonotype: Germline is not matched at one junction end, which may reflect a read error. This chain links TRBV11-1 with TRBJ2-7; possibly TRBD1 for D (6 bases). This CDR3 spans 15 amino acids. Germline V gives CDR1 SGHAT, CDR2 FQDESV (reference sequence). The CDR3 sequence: CDSSHRTAGLPEQYF. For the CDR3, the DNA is TGTGACAGCAGCCATCGGACAGCAGGACTGCCCGAGCAGTACTTC.

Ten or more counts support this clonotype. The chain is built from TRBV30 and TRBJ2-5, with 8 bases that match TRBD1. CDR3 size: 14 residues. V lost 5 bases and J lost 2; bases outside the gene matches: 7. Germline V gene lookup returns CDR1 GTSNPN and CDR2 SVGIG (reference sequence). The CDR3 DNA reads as TGTGCCTGGGACAGGACAGGGCTTCAAGAGACCCAGTACTTC. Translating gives CAWDRTGLQETQYF.

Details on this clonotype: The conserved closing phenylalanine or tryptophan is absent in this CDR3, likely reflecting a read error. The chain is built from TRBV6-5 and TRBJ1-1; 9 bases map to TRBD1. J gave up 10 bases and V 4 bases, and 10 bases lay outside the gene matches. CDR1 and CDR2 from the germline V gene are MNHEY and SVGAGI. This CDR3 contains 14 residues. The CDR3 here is CASSSTGGFAGAFY. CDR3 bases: TGTGCCAGCAGTTCCACAGGGGGCTTTGCTGGAGCTTTCTAT.

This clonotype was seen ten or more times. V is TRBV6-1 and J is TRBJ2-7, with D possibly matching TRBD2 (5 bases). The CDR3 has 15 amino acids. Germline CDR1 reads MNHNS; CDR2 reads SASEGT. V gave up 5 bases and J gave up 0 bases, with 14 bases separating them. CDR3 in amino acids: CASSLTRGSSYEQYF. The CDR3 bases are TGTGCCAGCAGTCTGACCAGAGGGAGCTCCTACGAGCAGTACTTC.

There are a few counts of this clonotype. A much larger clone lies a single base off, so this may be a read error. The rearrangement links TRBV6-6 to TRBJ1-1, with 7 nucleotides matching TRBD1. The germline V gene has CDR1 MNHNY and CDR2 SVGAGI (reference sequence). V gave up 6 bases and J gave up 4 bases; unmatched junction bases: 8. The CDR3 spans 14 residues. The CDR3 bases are TGTGCCAGCAGCCGGGACAGCTGGAGCACTGAAGCTTTCTTT. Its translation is CASSRDSWSTEAFF.

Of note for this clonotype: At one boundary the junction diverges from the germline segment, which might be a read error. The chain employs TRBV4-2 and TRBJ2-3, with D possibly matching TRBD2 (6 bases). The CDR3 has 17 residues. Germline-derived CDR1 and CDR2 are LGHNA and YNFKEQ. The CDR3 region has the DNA TGTACCAGCAGCCAAGACGGGGCCCGGGAGAGGGCAGATACGCAGTATTTT. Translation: CTSSQDGARERADTQYF.